A single sample is the source of the 27 T cell receptor beta chains below, sequenced in a study of T cells after yellow fever vaccination (dated by TCRdb to between 2018 and 2021). The library relied on 5' RACE. These reads were obtained on an Illumina NovaSeq 6000. TCRdb applied fastp at Q25 and MiXCR to the public reads, then kept only in-frame beta chains. Each entry merges the rows of one CDR3 protein and shows their most common DNA and genes. The sample records around 310,000 distinct CDR3 sequences, 3.5% to 4.5% of which are singletons. Jointly, the top ten make up roughly 21% of the sample. The treatment or condition label, read with the paper, signifies: live attenuated yellow fever vaccine strain. The input for sequencing was PBMCs, taken 15 days after the yellow fever booster vaccination. All receptors derive from a young man who received the YFV17D yellow fever vaccine.

In this sample, this clonotype turned up many times. The rearrangement uses TRBV28 and TRBJ1-2; D unresolved. Germline V gene sequence: CDR1 MDHEN, CDR2 SYDVKM. The CDR3 spans 14 residues. V lost 6 bases, J lost 8 bases, and 19 bases lay in between. The CDR3 region has the DNA TGTGCCAGCAGACTCCTCGGACGGAAGTGGGGCTACACCTTC. Translation: CASRLLGRKWGYTF.

The sample holds many counts of this clonotype. This chain links TRBV10-2 with TRBJ2-2; TRBD2 might be the D (5 bases). The germline gives CDR1 WSHSY, CDR2 SAAADI. CDR3 length: 17 amino acids. V shed 3 bases and J shed 7 bases, with 21 bases lying between them. The CDR3 DNA reads as TGCGCCAGCAGTGATCCAGGTTTAGCCCGGGGTGACGGGGAGCTGTTTTTT. Its protein is CASSDPGLARGDGELFF.

The chain joins TRBV5-5 to TRBJ2-3, with D possibly TRBD1 on 6 matching bases. The CDR3 runs to 15 residues. Germline CDR1 reads SGHKS; CDR2 reads YYEKEE (reference sequence). V was cut by 4 bases and J by 6 bases, with 18 bases left in between. The CDR3 DNA reads TGTGCCAGCAGCCCACAGGGCACAGTGGGGGATACGCAGTATTTT. Translating it yields CASSPQGTVGDTQYF.

The chain has TRBV5-1 and TRBJ2-1; 12 nucleotides align to TRBD2. The CDR3 has 18 amino acids. The germline V gene has CDR1 SGHRS and CDR2 YFSETQ. The junction had 8 bases not matched to a gene; V was cut back by 4 bases and J by 0 bases. CDR3 loop: CASSPGLAGRSSYNEQFF. As DNA, the CDR3 is TGCGCCAGCAGCCCGGGACTAGCGGGCCGTAGCTCCTACAATGAGCAGTTCTTC. Full variable domain (remainder filled in from reference TRBV5-1 and TRBJ2-1): KAGVTQTPRYLIKTRGQQVTLSCSPISGHRSVSWYQQTPGQGLQFLFEYFSETQRNKGNFPGRFSGRQFSNSRSEMNVSTLELGDSALYLCASSPGLAGRSSYNEQFFGPGTRLTVL.

The table lists this clonotype with a few counts. This chain joins TRBV15 and TRBJ2-1; 9 positions agree with TRBD1. The CDR3 has 17 amino acids. The germline V gene has CDR1 LNHNV and CDR2 YYDKDF (reference sequence). Unmatched junction bases numbered 8, after V lost 0 bases and J lost 5 bases. The CDR3 here is CATSRDPLGTGNNEQFF. The CDR3 bases are TGTGCCACCAGCAGAGACCCCCTCGGGACAGGGAACAATGAGCAGTTCTTC.

This clonotype was seen many times. The V and J genes are TRBV4-2 and TRBJ2-2, with 7 bases matching TRBD2. CDR1 LGHNA and CDR2 YNFKEQ come from the germline V gene. With 0 bases clipped from V and 4 bases from J, the junction kept 2 bases outside the gene matches. CDR3 length: 15 residues. This CDR3 reads CASSQDPGGTGELFF. CDR3 DNA: TGTGCCAGCAGCCAAGATCCGGGGGGCACCGGGGAGCTGTTTTTT.

The table lists this clonotype with many counts. The genes are TRBV5-8 and TRBJ2-3; D possibly corresponds to TRBD1 (5 bases). The CDR3 is 16 residues long. Germline V lookup: CDR1 SGHTS, CDR2 YDEGEE. The germline V and J ends were trimmed by 8 bases and 0 bases, with 19 bases remaining between them. This CDR3 is CARAPGQDHSTDTQYF. The CDR3 nucleotides are TGTGCCAGAGCTCCAGGGCAGGACCACAGCACAGATACGCAGTATTTT. The entire variable domain, with the rest obtained from reference TRBV5-8 and TRBJ2-3, is as follows: EAGVTQSPTHLIKTRGQQATLRCSPISGHTSVYWYQQALGLGLQFLLWYDEGEERNRGNFPPRFSGRQFPNYSSELNVNALELEDSALYLCARAPGQDHSTDTQYFGPGTRLTVL.

This clonotype was counted many times. The V and J genes are TRBV6-6 and TRBJ2-1; 11 nucleotides align to TRBD2. CDR1 MNHNY and CDR2 SVGAGI come from the germline V gene (reference sequence). Trimming took 6 bases from V and 9 from J; bases not matched to a gene: 4. The CDR3 spans 13 residues. The CDR3 loop reads CASSPGLAVEQFF. The DNA of the CDR3 is TGTGCCAGCAGCCCGGGACTAGCGGTTGAGCAGTTCTTC.

This clonotype appeared a few times. V gene TRBV5-1 combines with J gene TRBJ2-2, with 14 bases identical to TRBD2. V lost 4 bases, J lost 6 bases, and 5 bases stayed unmatched. The CDR3 covers 16 residues. Germline loops: CDR1 SGHRS, CDR2 YFSETQ. The CDR3 spells CASSATSGGAAGELFF. As DNA, the CDR3 is TGCGCCAGCAGCGCGACTAGCGGGGGGGCCGCCGGGGAGCTGTTTTTT.

This clonotype occurred many times. The chain links TRBV12-3 or TRBV12-4 to TRBJ2-5; possibly TRBD1 for D (6 bases). The CDR3 is made up of 19 amino acids. V gave up 1 base and J gave up 9 bases, with 30 bases separating them. The CDR3 nucleotides are TGTGCCAGCAGTTTAGATAGGTTGAGCGGACAGCGGTTCCCAGGGGCCCAGTACTTC. This codes for CASSLDRLSGQRFPGAQYF.

In its sample, this clonotype was seen a few times. J is TRBJ2-1 and V is TRBV18; the D gene is possibly TRBD1 (6 bases). The V end was cut by 2 bases, the J end by 2 bases, with 13 bases between. Per the germline V gene, CDR1 is KGHSH and CDR2 is LQKENI. This CDR3 is 16 amino acids long. As DNA, the CDR3 is TGTGCCAGCTCACCATCGTCTCAGGGGCCCTACAATGAGCAGTTCTTC. It is translated as CASSPSSQGPYNEQFF.

This chain links TRBV7-8 with TRBJ2-1; the D gene is possibly TRBD2 (5 bases). Germline CDR1 is SGHVS and CDR2 is FQNEAQ. The CDR3 sequence is 15 residues long. V shed 2 bases and J shed 6 bases, with 14 bases lying between them. The CDR3 DNA reads as TGTGCCAGCAGCTTACCAGCGGTTGTCTTCAATGAGCAGTTCTTC. It specifies CASSLPAVVFNEQFF.

A remark on this clonotype: Just one base apart from a much larger clone, this may be a read error. V usage is TRBV7-2 and J usage is TRBJ2-2, with TRBD1 identical over 9 bases. Looked up from germline, CDR1 is SGHTA and CDR2 is FQGNSA. The length of the CDR3 is 13 residues. CDR3 bases: TGTGCAGCGGACAGGGGCAACTCCGGGGAGCTGTTTTTT. Protein: CAADRGNSGELFF.

At least ten counts were recorded for this clonotype. The chain combines TRBV9 with TRBJ2-3, with D tentatively TRBD2 (7 bases). Trimming pared 3 bases from V and 5 bases from J, leaving 13 bases between. The CDR3 runs to 14 residues. Per the germline V gene, CDR1 is SGDLS and CDR2 is YYNGEE. CDR3 protein: CASSGGGGQDTQYF. DNA of the CDR3: TGTGCCAGCAGCGGAGGGGGGGGACAAGATACGCAGTATTTT.

Comments on this clonotype: A much larger clonotype is one base distant, so this may be a read error. No DNA is shown, since the ends of the CDR3 on it are uncertain; the CDR3 is the one TCRdb lists. The CDR3 spells CASSVGGGAGLRQPKHF. V usage is TRBV9 and J usage is TRBJ1-5; the table names TRBD1, a call not compared with the DNA. Germline CDR1 SGDLS, CDR2 YYNGEE. The CDR3 totals 17 residues, both ends included.

This clonotype was picked up many times. The chain couples TRBV4-3 to TRBJ1-3; TRBD1 aligns across 8 bases. J was trimmed by 9 bases and V by 3 bases; bases with no gene match: 4. The CDR3 is made up of 13 amino acids. Germline V gene sequence: CDR1 LGHNA, CDR2 YSLEER. The CDR3 reads CASSQPDRGTIYF. CDR3 bases: TGCGCCAGCAGCCAGCCCGACAGGGGCACCATATATTTT.

This chain joins TRBV14 and TRBJ1-1, with 8 nucleotides matching TRBD1. The J segment lost 5 bases and the V segment lost 2 bases, leaving 7 bases of the junction unmatched. CDR3 length equals 15 residues. The germline gives CDR1 SGHDN, CDR2 FVKESK. The CDR3 DNA is TGTGCCAGCAGCCAACAGGGGGCATTGGGAACTGAAGCTTTCTTT. It specifies CASSQQGALGTEAFF.

This clonotype has only a few counts. This rearrangement joins TRBV28 to TRBJ1-1, with 9 positions matching TRBD1. This CDR3 contains 15 residues. Germline V gives CDR1 MDHEN, CDR2 SYDVKM. J lost 5 bases, V lost 5 bases, and 9 bases had no gene match. The chain's CDR3 is CASSRLQGAGTEAFF. In DNA, the CDR3 is TGTGCCAGCAGTAGATTACAGGGGGCAGGAACTGAAGCTTTCTTT.

This clonotype was seen at least ten times. The J gene is TRBJ2-4, the V gene TRBV20-1; no definite D call. CDR1 is DFQATT, CDR2 SNEGSKA, per germline (reference sequence). The CDR3 covers 15 residues. V lost 3 bases to trimming and J lost 0 bases, with 12 bases between them. The CDR3 loop is CSASGNKLAKNIQYF. In DNA form, the CDR3 reads TGCAGTGCTAGTGGTAACAAACTAGCCAAAAACATTCAGTACTTC.

As to this clonotype: A much larger clone lies one base from this, so it may be a read error. The chain combines TRBV5-1 with TRBJ2-1; D not resolved. Germline CDR1 and CDR2: SGHRS and YFSETQ. This CDR3 is 12 amino acids long. The CDR3 DNA is TGCGCCAGCAGCCTCTACGACAATGAGCTGTTCTTC. Translated, it gives CASSLYDNELFF.

This clonotype was counted between two and nine times. This chain joins TRBV27 and TRBJ2-7; possibly TRBD1 or TRBD2 for D (5 bases each). The CDR3 has 16 amino acids. In germline, CDR1 is MNHEY, CDR2 SMNVEV (reference sequence). The germline V and J ends were trimmed by 5 bases and 1 base, with 18 bases remaining between them. CDR3 protein: CASSPAGAAGSYEQYF. In DNA form, the CDR3 reads TGTGCCAGCAGTCCTGCGGGCGCGGCAGGGTCCTACGAGCAGTACTTC.

In its sample, this clonotype was seen many times. V and J are TRBV15 and TRBJ2-1; D is possibly TRBD2 (5 bases). Germline values: CDR1 LNHNV, CDR2 YYDKDF (reference sequence). The CDR3 is 13 residues long. Deletions cut 0 bases from V and 9 bases from J, with 9 bases between. This chain's CDR3 is CATSRERAVEQFF. For the CDR3, the DNA is TGTGCCACCAGCAGAGAAAGAGCGGTTGAGCAGTTCTTC. Full variable domain (outside the CDR3, taken from reference TRBV15 and TRBJ2-1): DAMVIQNPRYQVTQFGKPVTLSCSQTLNHNVMYWYQQKSSQAPKLLFHYYDKDFNNEADTPDNFQSRRPNTSFCFLDIRSPGLGDTAMYLCATSRERAVEQFFGPGTRLTVL.

This clonotype appeared many times. V usage is TRBV5-1 and J usage is TRBJ2-3, with 10 bases identical to TRBD2. The CDR3 runs to 18 residues. V lost 4 bases to trimming and J lost 6 bases; unmatched junction nucleotides: 17. Germline lookup yields CDR1 SGHRS and CDR2 YFSETQ. The CDR3 sequence: CASSPAGGPGDSRDTQYF. The CDR3 bases are TGCGCCAGCAGCCCAGCGGGGGGGCCGGGAGACTCACGGGATACGCAGTATTTT.

The genes are TRBV3-1 and TRBJ1-2; 7 bases agree with TRBD1. CDR1 is LGHDT, CDR2 YNNKEL, per germline (reference sequence). J lost 7 bases, V lost 3 bases, and 8 bases had no gene match. The CDR3 is made up of 14 amino acids. CDR3 in DNA: TGTGCCAGCAGCCACGACAGGGTAGTTTTTGGCTACACCTTC. It yields the protein CASSHDRVVFGYTF.

This clonotype was recorded a few times. This sequence joins TRBV5-6 and TRBJ1-6, with D perhaps matching TRBD1 (5 bases). This CDR3 contains 17 residues. Between the trimmed V and J ends, which lost 3 bases and 7 bases, there was a span of 20 bases. Germline CDR1 reads SGHDT; CDR2 reads YYEEEE. This CDR3 is CASSSPHKTAKNSPLHF. The CDR3 DNA reads as TGTGCCAGCAGCTCGCCTCACAAGACAGCCAAAAATTCACCCCTCCACTTT.

The table lists this clonotype with a few counts. V gene TRBV28 combines with J gene TRBJ1-2; D possibly corresponds to TRBD1 (5 bases). This CDR3 contains 9 residues. Germline V gene lookup returns CDR1 MDHEN and CDR2 SYDVKM. V was shortened by 11 bases and J by 5 bases, with 6 bases between the two germline ends. The DNA for the CDR3 is TGTGCCGACAGATATGGCTACACCTTC. Its protein is CADRYGYTF.

The chain recombines TRBV5-4 with TRBJ2-3, with D maybe TRBD1 (5 bases). CDR3 length: 15 residues. CDR1 is SGHNT, CDR2 YYREEE, per germline (reference sequence). Trimming removed 0 bases at V and 7 bases at J, with 15 bases between. CDR3 bases: TGTGCCAGCAGCTTGGTTGGGGCCCTGCGTCATACGCAGTATTTT. It codes for CASSLVGALRHTQYF.